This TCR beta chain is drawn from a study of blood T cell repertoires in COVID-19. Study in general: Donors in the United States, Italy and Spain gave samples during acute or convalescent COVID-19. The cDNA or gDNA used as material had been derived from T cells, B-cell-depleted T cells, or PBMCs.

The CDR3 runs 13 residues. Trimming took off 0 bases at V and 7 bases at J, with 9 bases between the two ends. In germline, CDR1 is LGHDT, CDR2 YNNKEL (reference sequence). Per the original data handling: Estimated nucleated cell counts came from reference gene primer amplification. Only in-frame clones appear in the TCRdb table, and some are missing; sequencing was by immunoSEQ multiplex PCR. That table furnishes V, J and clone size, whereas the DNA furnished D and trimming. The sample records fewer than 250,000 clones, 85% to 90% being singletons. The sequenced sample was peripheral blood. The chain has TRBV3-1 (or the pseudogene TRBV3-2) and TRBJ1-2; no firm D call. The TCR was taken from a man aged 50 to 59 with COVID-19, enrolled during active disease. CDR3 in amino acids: CASSQEGGIGYTF. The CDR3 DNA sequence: TGTGCCAGCAGCCAAGAGGGAGGGATTGGCTACACCTTC.